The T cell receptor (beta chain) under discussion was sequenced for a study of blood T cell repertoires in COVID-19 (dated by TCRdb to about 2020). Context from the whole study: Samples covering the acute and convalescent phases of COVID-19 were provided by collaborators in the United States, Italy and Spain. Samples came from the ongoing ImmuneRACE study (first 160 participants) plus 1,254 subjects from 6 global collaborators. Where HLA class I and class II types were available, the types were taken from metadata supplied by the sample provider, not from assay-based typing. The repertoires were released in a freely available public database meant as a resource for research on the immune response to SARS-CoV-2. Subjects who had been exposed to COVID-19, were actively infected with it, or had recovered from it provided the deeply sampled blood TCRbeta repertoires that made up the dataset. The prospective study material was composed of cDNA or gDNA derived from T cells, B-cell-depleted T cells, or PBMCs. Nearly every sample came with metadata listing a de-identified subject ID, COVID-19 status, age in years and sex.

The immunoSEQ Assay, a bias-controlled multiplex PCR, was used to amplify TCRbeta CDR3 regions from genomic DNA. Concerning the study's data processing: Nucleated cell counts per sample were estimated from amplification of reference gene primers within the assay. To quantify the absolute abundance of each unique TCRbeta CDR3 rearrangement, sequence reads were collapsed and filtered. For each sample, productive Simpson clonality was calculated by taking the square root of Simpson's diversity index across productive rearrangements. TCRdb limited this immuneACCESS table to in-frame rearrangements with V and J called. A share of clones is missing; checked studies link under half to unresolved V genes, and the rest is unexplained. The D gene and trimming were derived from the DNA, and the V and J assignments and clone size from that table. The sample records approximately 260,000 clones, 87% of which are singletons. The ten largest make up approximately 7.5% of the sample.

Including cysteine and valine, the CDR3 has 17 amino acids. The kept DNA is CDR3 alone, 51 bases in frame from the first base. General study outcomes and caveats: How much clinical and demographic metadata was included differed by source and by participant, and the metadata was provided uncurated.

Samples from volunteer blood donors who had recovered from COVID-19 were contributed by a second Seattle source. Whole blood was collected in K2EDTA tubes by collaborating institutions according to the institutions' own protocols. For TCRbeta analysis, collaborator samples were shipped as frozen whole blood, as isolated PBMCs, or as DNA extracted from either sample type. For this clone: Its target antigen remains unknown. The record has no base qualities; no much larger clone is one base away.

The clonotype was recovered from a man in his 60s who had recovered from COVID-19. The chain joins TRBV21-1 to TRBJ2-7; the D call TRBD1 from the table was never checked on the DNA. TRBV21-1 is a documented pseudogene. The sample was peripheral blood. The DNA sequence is TGTGCCAGCACCGAGGACAGGGGGGGTGTCCTTTACTACGAGCAGTACGTC. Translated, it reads CASTEDRGGVLYYEQYV.